These 5 T cell receptor beta chains came from one sample sequenced in a study of neurological immune-mediated disorders. TCRdb reanalysed the 5' RACE reads using MiXCR and keeps one entry per CDR3 protein. The repertoire holds 100,000 or so distinct CDR3 sequences, with about 13% as singletons. Time point described: longitudinal time-point 2. Material for sequencing was PBMCs. Every receptor here comes from a female donor with HTLV-1-associated myelopathy (HAM/TSP).

In its sample, this clonotype was seen many times. The chain couples TRBV7-9 to TRBJ2-1; no clear D gene. This CDR3 contains 15 residues. Germline CDR1 SEHNR, CDR2 FQNEAQ (reference sequence). V was pared by 1 base and J by 10 bases, with 17 bases between. CDR3 amino acids: CASSLGEPLGVEQFF. CDR3 coding DNA: TGTGCCAGCAGCTTAGGTGAACCCTTGGGTGTCGAGCAGTTCTTC.

The chain is built from TRBV6-5 and TRBJ2-7, with 8 bases matching TRBD2. With V trimmed by 6 bases and J by 3 bases, 4 bases remained unmatched. Germline loops: CDR1 MNHEY, CDR2 SVGAGI. CDR3 size: 13 residues. CDR3 residues: CASSPGGGYEQYF. The CDR3 DNA follows: TGTGCCAGCAGCCCCGGGGGGGGCTACGAGCAGTACTTC.

This clonotype was picked up many times. The chain uses TRBV5-1 and TRBJ2-5, with D possibly TRBD1 on 5 matching bases. The CDR3 consists of 18 residues. CDR1 is SGHRS, CDR2 YFSETQ, per germline. The germline V and J ends were trimmed by 1 base and 5 bases, with 24 bases remaining between them. CDR3 region: CASSLMQAGSLVGETQYF. The CDR3 nucleotides are TGCGCCAGCAGCTTGATGCAGGCAGGGTCCTTGGTCGGCGAGACCCAGTACTTC.

This clonotype came up many times. This sequence joins TRBV10-3 and TRBJ1-2, with TRBD1 matching 7 bases. The V gene end was trimmed by 4 bases and the J gene end by 3 bases; junction bases not matched to a gene: 8. Germline-derived CDR1 and CDR2 are ENHRY and SYGVKD. CDR3 length: 15 amino acids. CDR3 DNA sequence: TGTGCCATCAGTGTGGAGACAGGGCTTCACTATGGCTACACCTTC. This translates into CAISVETGLHYGYTF.

This clonotype was observed a few times. The chain has TRBV15 and TRBJ1-1; the D is unclear. With 5 bases removed from V and 4 bases from J, the gap between germline ends came to 17 bases. The germline CDR1 and CDR2 sequences are LNHNV and YYDKDF (reference sequence). The CDR3 consists of 15 residues. The DNA of the CDR3 is TGTGCCACCAGCTCAAGCCCTTCTAAGACCACTGAAGCTTTCTTT. Its translation is CATSSSPSKTTEAFF.